The present TCR beta chain was sequenced within a study of T-cell memory formation after mild COVID-19. Using constant-segment primers, 5'RACE produced TCR alpha and TCR beta cDNA libraries carrying sample barcodes and UMIs. Each CDR3 protein gets one entry after TCRdb re-called the 5' RACE reads with MiXCR. Found here are tens of thousands of distinct CDR3 sequences, about 7.1% of them singletons; the top ten hold around 1.5%. This clonotype showed up just a few times. What it binds is not known. Germline V gives CDR1 LGHNA, CDR2 YSLEER. The V gene lost 1 base and the J gene lost 1 base, with 16 bases spanning the gap. This CDR3 has 17 residues. Study observations and caveats: Some clones that responded turned up in pre-infection memory, which suggests that cross-reactive memory joined in.

Source material: PBMCs or a T cell subset sorted from them (not recorded which). The chain couples TRBV4-3 to TRBJ1-1; D possibly corresponds to TRBD1 (6 bases). This receptor was taken from a man aged 18-30 years who had mild COVID-19 (a few samples of this study predate the infection). Cell type and time point are not known. The CDR3 coding sequence is TGCGCCAGCAGCCAAGTCTGGAACGCGGGACAGAACACTGAAGCTTTCTTT. Encoded protein: CASSQVWNAGQNTEAFF.